A single sample is the source of the 31 T cell receptor beta chains below, sequenced in a study of identical twins. TCRdb processed the 5' RACE reads anew with MiXCR; each CDR3 protein has one entry. The sample records roughly 490,000 distinct CDR3 sequences, 14% being singletons. These data were likewise used in another study, on yellow fever vaccine responses in identical twins.

Sequenced sample: CD4+ T cells sorted from blood. The receptors stem from a young woman in good health.

Concerning this clonotype itself: Germline is not matched at one junction end, which may reflect a read error. V and J are TRBV28 and TRBJ2-3; 11 nucleotides align to TRBD2. The CDR3 loop spans 16 amino acids. CDR1 is MDHEN and CDR2 is SYDVKM in the germline V gene. The CDR3: CASSLLTSGSRDTQYF. Here the CDR3 DNA reads TGTGCCAGCAGTTTATTAACTAGCGGGAGCAGAGATACGCAGTATTTT.

The chain uses TRBV20-1 and TRBJ2-2; D might be TRBD2 (5 bases). Germline values: CDR1 DFQATT, CDR2 SNEGSKA (reference sequence). V gave up 6 bases and J gave up 2 bases, with 19 bases separating them. This CDR3 is 16 amino acids long. The CDR3 DNA sequence: TGCAGTGCCCAGGAGGCTAAACGGAGAAACACCGGGGAGCTGTTTTTT. Its translation is CSAQEAKRRNTGELFF.

This chain connects TRBV29-1 to TRBJ2-1, with 11 bases fitting TRBD1. The germline CDR1 and CDR2 sequences are SQVTM and ANQGSEA. This CDR3 comprises 13 residues. CDR3 in amino acids: CNAGQGDYNEQFF. CDR3 sequence (DNA): TGCAACGCGGGACAGGGGGACTACAATGAGCAGTTCTTC.

The rearrangement uses TRBV2 and TRBJ2-5; 12 nucleotides match TRBD2. Germline lookup yields CDR1 SNHLY and CDR2 FYNNEI. This CDR3 is 16 amino acids long. Trimming at V came to 3 bases and at J to 6 bases, leaving 8 bases not matched to a gene. CDR3 nucleotide sequence: TGTGCCAGCAGTGAGTCTAGCGGGAGGGATGAGCAGACCCAGTACTTC. The encoded protein is CASSESSGRDEQTQYF.

This clonotype was detected a few times. This rearrangement joins TRBV3-1 to TRBJ2-1; D call uncertain. Germline assignment: CDR1 LGHDT and CDR2 YNNKEL (reference sequence). The CDR3 spans 13 residues. Trimming removed 2 bases from V and 2 bases from J, with 4 bases in between. The CDR3 region has the DNA TGTGCCAGCAGCCAATTAACCTACAATGAGCAGTTCTTC. This codes for CASSQLTYNEQFF.

In this sample, this clonotype turned up a few times. The chain combines TRBV20-1 with TRBJ2-3; TRBD2 might be the D (6 bases). Germline CDR1 reads DFQATT; CDR2 reads SNEGSKA (reference sequence). The CDR3 runs 15 residues. Trimming removed 3 bases from V and 4 bases from J, with 17 bases in between. CDR3: CSASPLGGRADTQYF. DNA of the CDR3: TGCAGTGCTAGTCCCCTGGGGGGAAGGGCAGATACGCAGTATTTT.

The rearrangement joins TRBV6-5 to TRBJ2-5; 13 bases line up with TRBD2. J gave up 1 base and V 4 bases, and 3 bases lay outside the gene matches. The CDR3 runs 16 residues. Germline V gene data show CDR1 as MNHEY and CDR2 as SVGAGI. The CDR3 loop reads CASSSRTSGGQETQYF. Here the CDR3 DNA reads TGTGCCAGCAGTTCTAGGACTAGCGGGGGCCAAGAGACCCAGTACTTC.

CDR3 in amino acids: CASRGPGAGGVYEQYF. The CDR3 DNA sequence: TGTGCCAGCAGAGGCCCGGGCGCGGGAGGGGTCTACGAGCAGTACTTC. The gene calls are TRBV6-2 or TRBV6-3 and TRBJ2-7, with 9 bases fitting TRBD2. The CDR3 is 16 amino acids. Germline V CDR1 and CDR2: MNHEY, SVGEGT. Losses at the gene ends were 6 bases for V and 3 bases for J; bases not matched to a gene: 12.

In its sample, this clonotype was seen a few times. The gene calls are TRBV24-1 and TRBJ2-5; D gene uncertain. The V gene's germline CDR1 is KGHDR and CDR2 SFDVKD. CDR3 size: 14 residues. The ends were cut back, 4 bases at V and 2 bases at J, with 10 bases in the middle. CDR3 sequence (DNA): TGTGCCACCAGTGACACGACGGAGCAAGAGACCCAGTACTTC. Protein sequence: CATSDTTEQETQYF.

V is TRBV20-1 and J is TRBJ2-7; the D gene is possibly TRBD2 (6 bases). The CDR3 length is 14 residues. The germline V gene encodes CDR1 DFQATT and CDR2 SNEGSKA (reference sequence). V was shortened by 6 bases and J by 4 bases, with 19 bases between the two germline ends. Here the CDR3 DNA reads TGCAGTGCCCGGATGGGCGGAGGGAAGTACGAGCAGTACTTC. The encoded protein is CSARMGGGKYEQYF.

This chain uses TRBV24-1 with TRBJ2-7, with a possible D match to TRBD2 (7 bases). Germline assignment: CDR1 KGHDR and CDR2 SFDVKD. V was cut by 6 bases and J by 2 bases, with 13 bases left in between. The CDR3 is made up of 14 amino acids. The chain's CDR3 is CATSSGGLPYEQYF. In DNA, the CDR3 is TGTGCCACCAGTTCGGGGGGCTTGCCCTACGAGCAGTACTTC.

This clonotype was counted ten times or more. The chain carries TRBV28 and TRBJ1-1; D is ambiguous. Germline assignment: CDR1 MDHEN and CDR2 SYDVKM. This CDR3 is 13 amino acids long. V was clipped by 7 bases and J by 6 bases, with 15 bases between them. DNA for the CDR3: TGTGCCAGCACCCTCGACGGGTTCGCTGAAGCTTTCTTT. Translating gives CASTLDGFAEAFF.

This clonotype was counted between two and nine times. The chain is built from TRBV7-2 and TRBJ2-4; 7 nucleotides match TRBD1. The germline V gene encodes CDR1 SGHTA and CDR2 FQGNSA. V gave up 0 bases and J gave up 6 bases; unmatched junction bases: 2. The CDR3 has 14 residues. CDR3 region: CASSLATGLNIQYF. The CDR3 DNA sequence: TGTGCCAGCAGCTTAGCGACAGGGTTAAACATTCAGTACTTC.

This chain links TRBV25-1 with TRBJ2-5; 8 nucleotides align to TRBD1. Trimming took 1 base from V and 4 from J; bases not matched to a gene: 8. Germline assignment: CDR1 MGHDK and CDR2 SYGVNS. The length of the CDR3 is 16 residues. CDR3: CASSESSGTGGETQYF. CDR3 DNA: TGTGCCAGCAGTGAATCCTCCGGGACAGGAGGAGAGACCCAGTACTTC.

This sequence joins TRBV20-1 and TRBJ2-1, with 7 nucleotides matching TRBD2. V lost 3 bases and J lost 2; bases outside the gene matches: 7. CDR1 and CDR2 from the germline V gene are DFQATT and SNEGSKA (reference sequence). This CDR3 is built from 15 residues. CDR3 in DNA: TGCAGTGCTAGGATCGGGGGAGGGGCCTACAATGAGCAGTTCTTC. Its translation: CSARIGGGAYNEQFF.

The chain couples TRBV20-1 to TRBJ2-3; weak D call: TRBD2 (6 bases). Trimming removed 3 bases from V and 10 bases from J, with 17 bases in between. The CDR3 length is 13 residues. Germline V CDR1 and CDR2: DFQATT, SNEGSKA (reference sequence). CDR3 in amino acids: CSASSLPGEAQYF. The CDR3 DNA reads TGCAGTGCTAGCTCTCTTCCCGGGGAGGCGCAGTATTTT.

This clonotype was counted a few times. This sequence joins TRBV7-6 and TRBJ2-3, with 9 bases aligning to TRBD2. From germline, CDR1 is SGHVS and CDR2 FNYEAQ. The CDR3 is 16 residues long. V lost 1 base, J lost 5 bases, and 7 bases stayed unmatched. CDR3 sequence reads: CASSLGAGGPGDTQYF. CDR3 in DNA: TGTGCCAGCAGCTTAGGGGCGGGAGGGCCCGGAGATACGCAGTATTTT.

This clonotype was observed at least ten times. The V call is TRBV6-4, the J call TRBJ2-2, with 9 bases aligning to TRBD1. This CDR3 contains 15 residues. V gave up 6 bases and J gave up 0 bases; unmatched junction bases: 2. CDR1 and CDR2 from the germline V gene are MRHNA and SNTAGT. This CDR3 reads CASRGQGSNTGELFF. Here the CDR3 DNA reads TGTGCCAGCAGAGGACAGGGGTCGAACACCGGGGAGCTGTTTTTT.

The chain uses TRBV11-2 and TRBJ2-3; TRBD1 might be the D (6 bases). The V gene lost 5 bases and the J gene lost 2 bases, with 29 bases spanning the gap. CDR3 length: 20 amino acids. Germline assignment: CDR1 SGHAT and CDR2 FQNNGV. The CDR3 spells CASSQLRGSTSLGVTDTQYF. DNA for the CDR3: TGTGCCAGCAGCCAGCTGAGGGGGAGCACTTCGTTGGGCGTCACAGATACGCAGTATTTT.

A few counts support this clonotype. In nucleotides, the CDR3 is TGCAGTGCTCAGCCGAGCACAGATACGCAGTATTTT. It yields the protein CSAQPSTDTQYF. The chain couples TRBV20-1 to TRBJ2-3, with D uncertain. The CDR3 sequence is 12 residues long. The V and J ends lost 5 bases and 0 bases respectively, with 6 bases between them. From germline, CDR1 is DFQATT and CDR2 SNEGSKA (reference sequence).

This clonotype was counted a few times. The chain couples TRBV29-1 to TRBJ2-7, with D uncertain. This CDR3 comprises 16 residues. CDR1 is SQVTM and CDR2 is ANQGSEA in the germline V gene. The V end lost 0 bases, the J end lost 4 bases, and 19 bases lay between the germline ends. CDR3 nucleotide sequence: TGCAGCGTTGAAGATCAACCCAGATCCTTGGGGTACGAGCAGTACTTC. Its translation is CSVEDQPRSLGYEQYF.

The V gene is TRBV24-1, the J gene TRBJ1-5, with D maybe TRBD1 (5 bases). The V end lost 6 bases, the J end lost 3 bases, and 8 bases lay between the germline ends. This CDR3 region has 13 residues. CDR1 and CDR2 (germline): KGHDR, SFDVKD. CDR3 in amino acids: CATSQDNNQPQHF. The CDR3 bases are TGTGCCACCAGTCAGGACAACAATCAGCCCCAGCATTTT.

The chain couples TRBV6-1 to TRBJ2-3, with 9 bases identical to TRBD1. Germline V gives CDR1 MNHNS, CDR2 SASEGT. J gave up 6 bases and V 6 bases, and 7 bases lay outside the gene matches. This CDR3 contains 14 residues. CDR3 sequence: CASSPLQGADTQYF. CDR3 nucleotide sequence: TGTGCCAGCAGCCCACTACAGGGGGCGGATACGCAGTATTTT.

This clonotype was seen ten or more times. The chain employs TRBV5-1 and TRBJ2-7; D gene uncertain. The CDR3 spans 14 residues. The ends were cut back, 1 base at V and 2 bases at J, with 10 bases in the middle. The V gene's germline CDR1 is SGHRS and CDR2 YFSETQ. The CDR3 here is CASSLLDATYEQYF. The CDR3 DNA reads as TGCGCCAGCAGCTTGTTGGACGCAACCTACGAGCAGTACTTC.

This clonotype was counted a few times. This rearrangement joins TRBV11-2 to TRBJ2-7, with 7 bases fitting TRBD1. J was trimmed by 5 bases and V by 5 bases; bases with no gene match: 9. This CDR3 has 14 residues. CDR1 and CDR2 (germline): SGHAT, FQNNGV. The CDR3 reads CASSPIQGFHEQYF. DNA of the CDR3: TGTGCCAGCAGCCCAATACAGGGGTTCCACGAGCAGTACTTC.

The chain has TRBV19 and TRBJ2-5; D gene ambiguous. This CDR3 has 12 amino acids. Trimming removed 5 bases from V and 4 bases from J, with 8 bases in between. Per the germline V gene, CDR1 is LNHDA and CDR2 is SQIVND (reference sequence). CDR3 residues: CASSGQRETQYF. CDR3 coding DNA: TGTGCCAGTAGTGGCCAGAGAGAGACCCAGTACTTC.

The chain joins TRBV30 to TRBJ2-1, with 8 bases matching TRBD1. Germline CDR1 and CDR2: GTSNPN and SVGIG (reference sequence). The CDR3 length is 15 residues. After removal of 4 bases from V and 10 bases from J, the junction contained 15 bases not matched to a gene. The CDR3 sequence is CAWTLRGRSSYEQFF. In DNA, the CDR3 is TGTGCCTGGACCCTCAGGGGGCGATCTTCCTACGAGCAGTTCTTC.

This clonotype was observed many times. The chain uses TRBV29-1 and TRBJ1-1; 7 bases line up with TRBD1. This CDR3 spans 14 amino acids. Germline CDR1 is SQVTM and CDR2 is ANQGSEA. With V trimmed by 7 bases and J by 0 bases, 8 bases remained unmatched. The CDR3 protein is CSARQGTMNTEAFF. CDR3 sequence (DNA): TGCAGCGCCCGACAGGGAACCATGAACACTGAAGCTTTCTTT.

The V call is TRBV5-5, the J call TRBJ1-1; 7 bases agree with TRBD1. J gave up 3 bases and V 3 bases, and 11 bases lay outside the gene matches. CDR1 is SGHKS and CDR2 is YYEKEE in the germline V gene (reference sequence). This CDR3 spans 16 amino acids. CDR3 loop: CASSSPLGGRHTEAFF. CDR3 nucleotide sequence: TGTGCCAGCAGCTCCCCCCTAGGGGGCAGACACACTGAAGCTTTCTTT.

The chain recombines TRBV29-1 with TRBJ2-7; a possible D gene is TRBD2 (6 bases). CDR1 SQVTM and CDR2 ANQGSEA come from the germline V gene. The length of the CDR3 is 11 residues. Written as DNA, the CDR3 is TGCAGTGCGGGGCCCTCCTACGAGCAGTACTTC. This translates into CSAGPSYEQYF.

This clonotype was counted only a few times. The chain carries TRBV6-1 and TRBJ2-7; unclear D gene. Trimming cost V 3 bases and J 0 bases, with 9 bases left between them. Germline CDR1 reads MNHNS; CDR2 reads SASEGT. The CDR3 totals 14 residues. DNA for the CDR3: TGTGCCAGCAGTGAGGTGGGAACCTCCTACGAGCAGTACTTC. It specifies CASSEVGTSYEQYF.